What follows are 19 T cell receptor beta chains derived from one specimen sequenced in a study of blood T cell repertoires in COVID-19. Data came from immunoSEQ multiplex PCR; TCRdb stores just in-frame clones and leaves some out. The table has approximately 110,000 clones, 75% to 90% seen once; the top ten hold 3.2%. The material sequenced was peripheral blood. These receptors all come from a woman of 80 years or more with COVID-19, enrolled during active disease.

The chain is built from TRBV7-2 and TRBJ1-2, with D hard to call. The CDR3 is 14 residues long. Per the germline V gene, CDR1 is SGHTA and CDR2 is FQGNSA. Trimming stripped 4 bases from V and 5 bases from J, with 14 bases between. CDR3 nucleotide sequence: TGTGCCAGCAGCTCCGGTTCATTCCGGTATGGCTACACCTTC. The encoded protein is CASSSGSFRYGYTF. The full variable domain, completed using reference TRBV7-2 and TRBJ1-2, is GAGVSQSPSNKVTEKGKDVELRCDPISGHTALYWYRQSLGQGLEFLIYFQGNSAPDKSGLPSDRFSAERTGGSVSTLTIQRTQQEDSAVYLCASSSGSFRYGYTFGSGTRLTVV.

V and J are TRBV3-1 (or the pseudogene TRBV3-2) and TRBJ1-2; tentatively, D is TRBD1 (5 bases). Trimming cost V 1 base and J 2 bases, with 8 bases left between them. Germline V gives CDR1 LGHDT, CDR2 YNNKEL (reference sequence). The length of the CDR3 is 14 residues. The DNA for the CDR3 is TGTGCCAGCAGCCAAGCTGGGGGGAACTATGGCTACACCTTC. The encoded protein is CASSQAGGNYGYTF.

CDR3 residues: CASSWGHEANEQFF. The CDR3 nucleotides read TGCGCCAGCAGCTGGGGACATGAGGCCAATGAGCAGTTCTTC. The genes are TRBV5-1 and TRBJ2-1; perhaps TRBD1 as D (6 bases). From germline, CDR1 is SGHRS and CDR2 YFSETQ. V gave up 3 bases and J gave up 6 bases, with 13 bases separating them. The CDR3 has 14 amino acids.

The chain couples TRBV7-8 to TRBJ2-1; TRBD2 agrees at 10 bases. Germline V CDR1 and CDR2: SGHVS, FQNEAQ. CDR3 length: 16 residues. V lost 4 bases to trimming and J lost 2 bases; unmatched junction nucleotides: 5. CDR3 amino acids: CASSSRTSGTYNEQFF. CDR3 sequence (DNA): TGTGCCAGCAGCTCCAGGACTAGCGGAACCTACAATGAGCAGTTCTTC.

The CDR3 region is CASSTRTGNNQPQHF. The CDR3 coding sequence is TGTGCCAGCAGTACTAGGACAGGGAACAATCAGCCCCAGCATTTT. The J gene is TRBJ1-5, the V gene TRBV6-6; 8 bases align to TRBD1. CDR3 size: 15 residues. Germline V gene data show CDR1 as MNHNY and CDR2 as SVGAGI (reference sequence). Unmatched junction bases numbered 6, after V lost 5 bases and J lost 3 bases.

The rearrangement links TRBV6-5 to TRBJ2-3; 10 bases are shared with TRBD1. CDR3 size: 15 residues. V gave up 6 bases and J gave up 3 bases; unmatched junction bases: 6. Germline CDR1 MNHEY, CDR2 SVGAGI. CDR3 coding DNA: TGTGCCAGCAGCGGAAGACAGGGGGCAACAGATACGCAGTATTTT. Its translation is CASSGRQGATDTQYF.

The rearrangement joins TRBV7-6 to TRBJ2-7, with 7 positions matching TRBD2. The V and J ends lost 0 bases and 5 bases, in that order; junction bases with no gene match: 10. CDR1 SGHVS and CDR2 FNYEAQ come from the germline V gene. The CDR3 extends over 16 amino acids. CDR3 amino acids: CASSLAPGLTVNEQYF. The CDR3 nucleotides read TGTGCCAGCAGCTTAGCGCCGGGACTAACAGTCAACGAGCAGTACTTC.

The rearrangement links TRBV11-1 to TRBJ2-1; D gene uncertain. V was pared by 4 bases and J by 9 bases, with 10 bases between. Per the germline V gene, CDR1 is SGHAT and CDR2 is FQDESV (reference sequence). The CDR3 has 12 amino acids. In nucleotides, the CDR3 is TGTGCCAGCAGCTCACAGCAACCTGAGCAGTTCTTC. It codes for CASSSQQPEQFF.

The chain couples TRBV3-1 (or the pseudogene TRBV3-2) to TRBJ2-1; TRBD2 aligns across 13 bases. Germline V gene lookup returns CDR1 LGHDT and CDR2 YNNKEL (reference sequence). Unmatched junction bases numbered 5, after V lost 5 bases and J lost 10 bases. The CDR3 totals 14 residues. CDR3 sequence reads: CASSTSGRAAEQFF. The CDR3 DNA follows: TGTGCCAGCAGCACTAGCGGGAGGGCCGCGGAGCAGTTCTTC.

The J gene is TRBJ2-3, the V gene TRBV29-1; TRBD1 is a possible D gene (6 bases). V was clipped by 1 base and J by 6 bases, with 11 bases between them. In germline, CDR1 is SQVTM, CDR2 ANQGSEA. The CDR3 is 13 residues long. CDR3 loop: CSVEAIDRDTQYF. DNA for the CDR3: TGCAGCGTTGAAGCGATAGACAGGGATACGCAGTATTTT.

V is TRBV11-3 and J is TRBJ1-1, with TRBD1 identical over 10 bases. The CDR3 covers 17 residues. Germline V CDR1 and CDR2: SGHNT, YENEEA. Losses at the gene ends were 1 base for V and 9 bases for J; bases not matched to a gene: 14. The DNA of the CDR3 is TGTGCCAGCAGCTTAGGGGGACCGGGACAGGGGCCCTCGAAAGCTTTCTTT. Protein product: CASSLGGPGQGPSKAFF. Supplemented by reference TRBV11-3 and TRBJ1-1, the full variable domain reads EAGVVQSPRYKIIEKKQPVAFWCNPISGHNTLYWYLQNLGQGPELLIRYENEEAVDDSQLPKDRFSAERLKGVDSTLKIQPAELGDSAVYLCASSLGGPGQGPSKAFFGQGTRLTVV.

The J gene is TRBJ1-2, the V gene TRBV7-2; D may be TRBD1 (5 bases). The germline V gene has CDR1 SGHTA and CDR2 FQGNSA. CDR3 length equals 14 residues. The germline V and J ends were trimmed by 1 base and 4 bases, with 10 bases remaining between them. This chain's CDR3 is CASSLDRGGYGYTF. The CDR3 DNA is TGTGCCAGCAGCTTAGATCGGGGGGGCTATGGCTACACCTTC.

The chain employs TRBV11-1 and TRBJ1-1; 7 bases are shared with TRBD1. Germline V gene lookup returns CDR1 SGHAT and CDR2 FQDESV (reference sequence). V was clipped by 7 bases and J by 0 bases; unmatched bases: 5. CDR3 length equals 14 residues. CDR3 region: CASTFDRVNTEAFF. In nucleotides, the CDR3 is TGTGCCAGCACCTTTGACAGGGTGAACACTGAAGCTTTCTTT.

This clone was detected a few times. The chain is built from TRBV3-1 (or the pseudogene TRBV3-2) and TRBJ2-2; 7 positions match TRBD2. There are 16 residues in the CDR3. Germline V lookup: CDR1 LGHDT, CDR2 YNNKEL (reference sequence). Trimming at V came to 4 bases and at J to 4 bases, leaving 9 bases not matched to a gene. The CDR3 DNA follows: TGTGCCAGCAGCCCATTCGGGGGGTCGGCCACCGGGGAGCTGTTTTTT. As protein: CASSPFGGSATGELFF.

The chain recombines TRBV18 with TRBJ1-1, with a possible D match to TRBD1 (6 bases). CDR1 KGHSH and CDR2 LQKENI come from the germline V gene. The CDR3 spans 16 residues. The V end lost 3 bases, the J end lost 5 bases, and 19 bases lay between the germline ends. The CDR3 DNA follows: TGTGCCAGCTCACCCAAACTGGACATGGGGGCTACTGAAGCTTTCTTT. Its protein product is CASSPKLDMGATEAFF.

V usage is TRBV19 and J usage is TRBJ2-5, with D unclear. The CDR3 contains 13 residues. V lost 5 bases and J lost 2, with 9 bases in between. Germline V gives CDR1 LNHDA, CDR2 SQIVND (reference sequence). In DNA form, the CDR3 reads TGTGCCAGTAGTTCTCGGGTTCAAGAGACCCAGTACTTC. Translating gives CASSSRVQETQYF. Full variable domain (missing parts from reference TRBV19 and TRBJ2-5): DGGITQSPKYLFRKEGQNVTLSCEQNLNHDAMYWYRQDPGQGLRLIYYSQIVNDFQKGDIAEGYSVSREKKESFPLTVTSAQKNPTAFYLCASSSRVQETQYFGPGTRLLVL.

The chain uses TRBV14 and TRBJ2-1; possibly TRBD1 for D (6 bases). The germline V and J ends were trimmed by 6 bases and 6 bases, with 18 bases remaining between them. This CDR3 region has 15 residues. Germline V gene data show CDR1 as SGHDN and CDR2 as FVKESK. The CDR3 loop is CASSIPGTLSNEQFF. DNA for the CDR3: TGTGCCAGCAGTATACCCGGGACACTGTCCAATGAGCAGTTCTTC.

J is TRBJ2-5 and V is TRBV20-1; 7 bases align to TRBD2. The CDR3 is made up of 16 amino acids. J was trimmed by 2 bases and V by 3 bases; bases with no gene match: 12. Germline V gene data show CDR1 as DFQATT and CDR2 as SNEGSKA (reference sequence). The CDR3 region has the DNA TGCAGTGCTAGTTGGGAGGGCCCGACTACACAAGAGACCCAGTACTTC. Protein sequence: CSASWEGPTTQETQYF.

Only one count was recorded for this clone. The V call is TRBV24-1, the J call TRBJ2-1; D is perhaps TRBD2 (6 bases). The CDR3 has 14 residues. The V gene's germline CDR1 is KGHDR and CDR2 SFDVKD. V gave up 9 bases and J gave up 7 bases, with 18 bases separating them. The CDR3 region is CATERLGGGNEQFF. The CDR3 nucleotides read TGTGCCACCGAGAGGCTGGGTGGGGGGAATGAGCAGTTCTTC.